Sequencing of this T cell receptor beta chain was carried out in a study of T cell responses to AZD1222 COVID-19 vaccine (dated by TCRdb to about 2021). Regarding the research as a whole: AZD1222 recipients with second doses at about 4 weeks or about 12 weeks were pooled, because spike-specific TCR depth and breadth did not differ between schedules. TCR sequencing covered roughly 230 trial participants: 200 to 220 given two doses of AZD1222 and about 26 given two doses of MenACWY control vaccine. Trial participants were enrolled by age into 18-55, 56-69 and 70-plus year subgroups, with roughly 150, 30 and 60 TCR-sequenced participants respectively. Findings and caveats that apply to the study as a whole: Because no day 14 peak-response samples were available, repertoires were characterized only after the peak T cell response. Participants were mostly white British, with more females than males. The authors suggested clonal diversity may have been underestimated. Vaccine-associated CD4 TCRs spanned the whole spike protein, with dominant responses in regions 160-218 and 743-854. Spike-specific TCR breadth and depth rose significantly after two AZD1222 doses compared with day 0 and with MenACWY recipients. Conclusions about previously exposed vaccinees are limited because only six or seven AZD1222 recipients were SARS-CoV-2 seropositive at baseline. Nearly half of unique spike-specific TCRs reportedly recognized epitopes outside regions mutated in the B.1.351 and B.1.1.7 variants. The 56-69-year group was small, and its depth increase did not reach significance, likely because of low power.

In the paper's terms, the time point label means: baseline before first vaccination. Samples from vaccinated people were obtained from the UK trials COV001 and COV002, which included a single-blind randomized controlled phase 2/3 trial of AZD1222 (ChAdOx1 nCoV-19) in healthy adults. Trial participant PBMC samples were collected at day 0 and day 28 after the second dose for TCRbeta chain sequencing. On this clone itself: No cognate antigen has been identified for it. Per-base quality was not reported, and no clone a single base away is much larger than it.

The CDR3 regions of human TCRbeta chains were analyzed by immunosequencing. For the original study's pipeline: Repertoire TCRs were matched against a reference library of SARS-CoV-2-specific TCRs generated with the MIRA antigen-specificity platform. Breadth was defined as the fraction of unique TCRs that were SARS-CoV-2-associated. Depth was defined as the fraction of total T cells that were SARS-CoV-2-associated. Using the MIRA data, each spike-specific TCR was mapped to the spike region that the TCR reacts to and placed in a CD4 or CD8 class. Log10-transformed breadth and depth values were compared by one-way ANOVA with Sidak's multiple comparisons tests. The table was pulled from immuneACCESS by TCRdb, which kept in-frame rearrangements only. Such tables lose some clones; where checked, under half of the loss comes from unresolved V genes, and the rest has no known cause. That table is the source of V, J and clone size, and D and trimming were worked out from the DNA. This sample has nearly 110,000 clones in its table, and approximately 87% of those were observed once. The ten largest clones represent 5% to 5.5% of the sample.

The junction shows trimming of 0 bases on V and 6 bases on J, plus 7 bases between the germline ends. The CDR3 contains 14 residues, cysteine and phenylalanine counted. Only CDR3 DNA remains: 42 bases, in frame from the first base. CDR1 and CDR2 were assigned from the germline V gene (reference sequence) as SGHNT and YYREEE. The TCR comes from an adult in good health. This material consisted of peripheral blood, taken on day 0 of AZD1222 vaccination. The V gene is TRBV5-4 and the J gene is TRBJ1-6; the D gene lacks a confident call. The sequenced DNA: TGTGCCAGCAGCTTGGTCCAGAGTAATTCACCCCTCCACTTT. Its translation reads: CASSLVQSNSPLHF. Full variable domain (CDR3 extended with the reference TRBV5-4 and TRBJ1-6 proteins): ETGVTQSPTHLIKTRGQQVTLRCSSQSGHNTVSWYQQALGQGPQFIFQYYREEENGRGNFPPRFSGLQFPNYSSELNVNALELDDSALYLCASSLVQSNSPLHFGNGTRLTVT.